This TCR beta chain derives from a study of human thymus T cells. In the case of this clone: Its antigen is as yet unknown. At one end the junction does not follow the germline gene, possibly because of a read error.

All donors were healthy Finnish infants who were undergoing corrective surgery to treat congenital heart defects. During surgery, about 0.5-1 mL peripheral blood was drawn from four of eight donors. Genomic DNA was extracted from every available blood leukocyte. Study-wide results and caveats: It looked as if thymic and blood repertoires used V and J genes in a biased way.

Germline CDR1 reads MNHNY; CDR2 reads SVGAGI (reference sequence). This CDR3 is 13 amino acids long. This table comes from immunoSEQ multiplex PCR, and its TCRdb copy is limited to in-frame clones, with some not included. The sample consists of tens of thousands of clones, 94% of them appearing once. This rearrangement joins TRBV6-6 to TRBJ2-3; D unresolved. This receptor was taken from a boy less than two years old with a congenital heart defect but otherwise immunologically healthy. The sample was blood. For the CDR3, the DNA is TGTGCCAGCAGCTACTTTACCACAGATACGCAGTATTTT. Translated: CASSYFTTDTQYF.